Listed below are T cell receptor beta chains from one sample, sequenced in a study of shared clonotypes between healthy human individuals. The protocol was immunoSEQ multiplex PCR, while the TCRdb copy is restricted to in-frame clones and leaves out a portion. The sample has roughly 2,000,000 clones, 93% seen once. The sample was naive CD8+ T cells from PBMCs. The receptors derive from a man aged 18-30 years in good health. Some clones in this sample may be carry-over from other donors' samples. CDR3s include the opening cysteine and the closing phenylalanine or tryptophan. D genes are given only for firm matches. Where a row states a size, it is once, few, many or the class of an expanded clone; other rows omit it.

j_call | v_call | clone_size | d_call | cdr3_nt | cdr3_aa
TRBJ1-2 | TRBV4-3 | - | - | TGCGCCAGCAGCCAAGGGGAGGGAGCGGATGGCTACACCTTC | CASSQGEGADGYTF
TRBJ2-2 | TRBV11-2 | - | - | TGTGCCAGCAGCTTAGGTACCGGGGAGCTGTTTTTT | CASSLGTGELFF
TRBJ2-3 | TRBV29-1 | - | - | TGCAGCGTCATCCCGATACTAGCTGAGGGGGATACGCAGTATTTT | CSVIPILAEGDTQYF
TRBJ2-1 | TRBV4-1 | - | TRBD2 | TGCGCCAGCAGCCAAGGGGAGCGGGAGGTCCACAATGAGCAGTTCTTC | CASSQGEREVHNEQFF
TRBJ2-2 | TRBV7-9 | - | - | TGTGCCAGCAGCTTAGCCCCAGGGAGAAACACCGGGGAGCTGTTTTTT | CASSLAPGRNTGELFF
TRBJ2-7 | TRBV11-2 | - | TRBD2 | TGTGCCAGCAGCTTATTGGTGGGAGGGTACGAGCAGTACTTC | CASSLLVGGYEQYF
TRBJ1-5 | TRBV27 | few | TRBD1 | TGTGCCAGCAGTCTCCGGGACAGGAATCAGCCCCAGCATTTT | CASSLRDRNQPQHF
TRBJ1-2 | TRBV5-1 | - | TRBD1 | TGCGCCAGCAGCTTTGCGACAGGGGACTATGGCTACACCTTC | CASSFATGDYGYTF
TRBJ2-7 | TRBV27 | once | - | TGTGCCAGCAGTTTCATGGGGTCCTACGAGCAGTACTTC | CASSFMGSYEQYF
TRBJ2-1 | TRBV4-1 | - | TRBD2 | TGCGCCAGCAGCCATACAAGACTAGCGGGACAAGGCGAGCAGTTCTTC | CASSHTRLAGQGEQFF
TRBJ2-1 | TRBV6-5 | - | TRBD1 | TGTGCCAGCAGACGACAGGGGAGGACCGGTGAGCAGTTCTTC | CASRRQGRTGEQFF
TRBJ1-2 | TRBV27 | - | - | TGTGCCAGCCGGCCTAGGGCAGCCAGCTATGGCTACACCTTC | CASRPRAASYGYTF
TRBJ2-5 | TRBV4-1 | - | - | TGCGCCAGCAGCCAACCAACAGGGATTTGGGAGACCCAGTACTTC | CASSQPTGIWETQYF
TRBJ2-7 | TRBV2 | - | TRBD1 | TGTGCCAGCAGTGAACCTACCGGGACAGGGGAGTACGAGCAGTACTTC | CASSEPTGTGEYEQYF
TRBJ2-7 | TRBV27 | - | - | TGTGCCAGCAGTTTCTTGCAGGGGCAGGAAGAGCAGTACTTC | CASSFLQGQEEQYF
TRBJ2-1 | TRBV5-6 | - | TRBD1 | TGTGCCAGCAGCTTCAGGGGGATACCCTACAATGAGCAGTTCTTC | CASSFRGIPYNEQFF
TRBJ1-1 | TRBV7-9 | - | - | TGTGCCAGCAGTCGAGGCTCCAGGATTACTGAAGCTTTCTTT | CASSRGSRITEAFF
TRBJ2-2 | TRBV7-3 | - | TRBD2 | TGTGCCAGCAGCTTAAACGGACTAGCGGGGAAGAACACCGGGGAGCTGTTTTTT | CASSLNGLAGKNTGELFF
TRBJ2-7 | TRBV14 | - | TRBD2 | TGTGCCAGCGGGGTAGCGGGACCCTACGAGCAGTACTTC | CASGVAGPYEQYF
TRBJ1-2 | TRBV4-1 | few | TRBD1 | TGCGCCAGCTCGCCGGGACAGGGCTTGCTATCAGGCACCTTC | CASSPGQGLLSGTF
TRBJ2-1 | TRBV5-6 | - | - | TGTGCCAGCAGCTTGGGCCGAGGGAATGAGCAGTTCTTC | CASSLGRGNEQFF
TRBJ2-1 | TRBV10-3 | - | - | TGTGCCATCAGTGAGATTACTTTGGGTCATGAGCAGTTCTTC | CAISEITLGHEQFF
TRBJ2-2 | TRBV9 | - | - | TGTGCCAGCAGTCTCATTAACACCGGGGAGCTGTTTTTT | CASSLINTGELFF
TRBJ2-3 | TRBV11-2 | - | - | TGTGCCAGCAGACACACCTCGGGGTCAGAGGCAGATACGCAGTATTTT | CASRHTSGSEADTQYF
TRBJ2-5 | TRBV7-8 | - | TRBD2 | TGTGCCAGCAGCCCCGAAGCTCTAGCGGACCAAGAGACCCAGTACTTC | CASSPEALADQETQYF
TRBJ2-7 | TRBV27 | - | - | TGTGCCAGCAGGACTGGAAACGAGCAGTACTTC | CASRTGNEQYF
TRBJ1-2 | TRBV7-8 | - | TRBD1 | TGTGCCAGCAGCCCCTTCGACAGGGGTTCATACTATGGCTACACCTTC | CASSPFDRGSYYGYTF
TRBJ2-3 | TRBV9 | - | - | TGTGCCAGCGCCCCGGGTGGGGGGCGAAATACGCAGTATTTT | CASAPGGGRNTQYF
TRBJ2-2 | TRBV10-2 | - | TRBD2 | TGCGCCAGCAGTGAGCTAATAGCGGGCCTGAACACCGGGGAGCTGTTTTTT | CASSELIAGLNTGELFF
TRBJ2-3 | TRBV7-6 | - | TRBD2 | TGTGCCAGCAGCCCACGGACTAGCGGGTACGGACACACAGATACGCAGTATTTT | CASSPRTSGYGHTDTQYF
TRBJ2-7 | TRBV6-6 | - | TRBD2 | TGTGCCTCCCGGGAGGGAGGGCCATCCTACGAGCAGTACTTC | CASREGGPSYEQYF
TRBJ1-2 | TRBV7-2 | - | - | TGTGCCAGCAGCCCTCCCAACACCTACTATGGCTACACCTTC | CASSPPNTYYGYTF
TRBJ1-4 | TRBV7-9 | - | - | TGTGCCAGCAGCCCCGTGGGGGCGCGTACTAATGAAAAACTGTTTTTT | CASSPVGARTNEKLFF
TRBJ2-7 | TRBV27 | - | TRBD1 | TGTGCCAGCAGAACTACTACAGGGGGCTACGAGCAGTACTTC | CASRTTTGGYEQYF
TRBJ2-7 | TRBV27 | once | - | TGTGCCAGCAGTTTATCGTTTAGGGGTAAAACCTACGAGCAGTACTTC | CASSLSFRGKTYEQYF
TRBJ2-1 | TRBV6-1 | - | TRBD1 | TGTGCCAGCAGTGCGGCCGCCGACAGGGCTACCTACAATGAGCAGTTCTTC | CASSAAADRATYNEQFF
TRBJ1-2 | TRBV9 | - | - | TGTGCCAGCAGCGTAGACTCGACACCAACCCCCTCATGGGGCTACACCTTC | CASSVDSTPTPSWGYTF
TRBJ2-1 | TRBV9 | - | TRBD1 | TGTGCCAGCAGCACCCAACCGGGACAGGGCTCCAATGAGCAGTTCTTC | CASSTQPGQGSNEQFF
TRBJ2-5 | TRBV9 | - | TRBD2 | TGTGCCAGCAGCGTAGGGGTAGCGGGAGACCTAGAGACCCAGTACTTC | CASSVGVAGDLETQYF
TRBJ2-7 | TRBV11-3 | - | TRBD1 | TGTGCCAGCAGCGGAGGACAGGGGAATGAGCAGTACTTC | CASSGGQGNEQYF
TRBJ2-1 | TRBV28 | once | TRBD1 | TGTGCCAGCAGTTTGAGGGGGCAACTTATCTATGAGCAGTTCTTC | CASSLRGQLIYEQFF
TRBJ1-2 | TRBV27 | - | - | TGTGCCAGCAGTTTGGGCAGGGGCCCTACCCGATATGGCTACACCTTC | CASSLGRGPTRYGYTF
TRBJ2-1 | TRBV7-9 | - | - | TGTGCCAGCAGCCGCCTCAGGGAACCCTCCTACAATGAGCAGTTCTTC | CASSRLREPSYNEQFF
TRBJ2-1 | TRBV27 | - | - | TGTGCCAGCAGTCGCCTGGGGGGACCCCCTCCCTACAATGAGCAGTTCTTC | CASSRLGGPPPYNEQFF
TRBJ2-1 | TRBV29-1 | - | - | TGCAGCGTTGAGGGTACGAGCTACAATGAGCAGTTCTTC | CSVEGTSYNEQFF